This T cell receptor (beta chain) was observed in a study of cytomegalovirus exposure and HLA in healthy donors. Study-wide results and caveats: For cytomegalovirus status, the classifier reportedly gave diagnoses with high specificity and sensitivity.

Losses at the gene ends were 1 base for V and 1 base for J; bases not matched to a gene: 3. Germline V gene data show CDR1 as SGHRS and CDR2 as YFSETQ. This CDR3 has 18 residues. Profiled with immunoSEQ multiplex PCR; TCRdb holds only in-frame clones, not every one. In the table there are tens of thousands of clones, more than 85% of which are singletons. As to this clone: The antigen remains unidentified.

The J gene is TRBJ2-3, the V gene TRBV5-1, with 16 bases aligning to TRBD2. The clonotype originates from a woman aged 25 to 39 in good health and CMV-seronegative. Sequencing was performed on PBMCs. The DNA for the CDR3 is TGCGCCAGCAGCTTGAGTGGGACTAGCGGGAGGGGCACAGATACGCAGTATTTT. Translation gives CASSLSGTSGRGTDTQYF.